Sequencing of this TCR beta chain was carried out in a study of Ad26.COV2.S vaccination and SARS-CoV-2 variants. Study in general: Ad26.COV2.S was injected intramuscularly once or twice, 56 days apart. Study findings and constraints: The study found higher spike-specific TCR breadth in vaccine than placebo recipients.

The method was immunoSEQ multiplex PCR; TCRdb's version includes in-frame clones alone and lacks a portion of them. This repertoire shows about 330,000 clones, 75% to 90% found once; its top ten account for around 5.5%. Treatment noted: 15 to 20 received Ad26.COV2.S at low or high dose, single or two shots; 5 received placebo; per-sample allocation not given. The samples date from day 63 after the first vaccine or placebo injection. The vaccine delivered Wuhan-strain SARS-CoV-2 spike through an Ad26 vector. In the case of this clone: Its antigen remains unknown.

V dropped 0 bases and J dropped 6 bases, with 18 bases sitting between them. Germline V gene lookup returns CDR1 LGHNA and CDR2 YNFKEQ. There are 17 residues in the CDR3. This chain links TRBV4-2 with TRBJ2-1; D gene unclear. This TCR came from a person aged 18-60 years who received the Ad26.COV2.S COVID-19 vaccine or a placebo. The starting material was peripheral blood, obtained in a trial of Ad26.COV2.S vaccine versus placebo. As DNA, the CDR3 is TGTGCCAGCAGCCAAGAGGGCCTTATCGCCCGAGGCAATGAGCAGTTCTTC. This codes for CASSQEGLIARGNEQFF.